The clone carrying this T cell receptor beta chain was found a few times. Its antigen is undetermined. This sample is drawn from a study of beta chain features in type 1 diabetes. Overall study context: Cell yields, gender and age were comparable in patients and healthy donors. Points from the study as a whole: The study found moderately but significantly shorter TCRB CDR3s in all four CD4+ subsets of Type 1 diabetes patients. There was a possibility that cDNA sequencing over-represented cells with high TCR expression.

Naive, central memory, regulatory and stem cell-like memory cells within the CD4+ compartment were sorted using CD45RO/CCR7/CD25/CD127/CD95/CD27. Investigators reverse transcribed all isolated RNA, so they sequenced expressed TCRB transcripts. Assay: immunoSEQ multiplex PCR; the TCRdb copy retains only in-frame clones and omits some. The repertoire consists of 350,000 or so clones, with roughly a fifth occurring once and the leading ten covering 0.035% to 0.05%. The germline CDR1 and CDR2 sequences are MNHEY and SMNVEV (reference sequence). Trimming at V came to 0 bases and at J to 2 bases, leaving 8 bases not matched to a gene. The CDR3 extends over 17 amino acids.

Sample: naive CD4+ T cells from blood. This chain links TRBV27 with TRBJ2-7; 9 bases align to TRBD1. The receptor was derived from a woman aged 18-29 years in good health. CDR3 nucleotides: TGTGCCAGCAGTTTATCGGTTGGGACAGGGAGGGCCTACGAGCAGTACTTC. Translation gives CASSLSVGTGRAYEQYF.